This passage covers 5 T cell receptor beta chains from one sample sequenced in a study of cytomegalovirus exposure and HLA in healthy donors. In the PCR, 60 Vbeta and 13 Jbeta primers were used. Sequenced by immunoSEQ multiplex PCR; TCRdb stores in-frame clones only, minus some. This sample has approximately 150,000 clones, with 75% found just once. Sample: PBMCs. Receptors originate from a man aged 18 to 30 in good health and CMV-seropositive.

This chain links TRBV7-6 with TRBJ1-5, with TRBD1 matching 8 bases. CDR1 and CDR2 from the germline V gene are SGHVS and FNYEAQ. Trimming removed 5 bases from V and 10 bases from J; junction bases left unmatched: 10. The CDR3 covers 14 residues. The CDR3 DNA is TGTGCCAGCAGCCAAACAGGGGGAGACAGCCCCCAGCATTTT. Protein: CASSQTGGDSPQHF.

This clone was seen a handful of times. This chain connects TRBV29-1 to TRBJ2-1, with 8 bases matching TRBD1. The CDR3 spans 14 residues. V shed 7 bases, J shed 1 base, and the junction held 6 bases outside the gene matches. CDR1 and CDR2 (germline): SQVTM, ANQGSEA. CDR3 sequence: CSDNRGSSYNEQFF. In nucleotides, the CDR3 is TGCAGCGATAACAGGGGGTCGTCCTACAATGAGCAGTTCTTC.

With regard to this clone: The junction departs from the called germline gene at one end, perhaps through a read error. The chain's CDR3 is CASRLERDWSSGNTIYF. DNA for the CDR3: TGTGCCAGCCGCTTAGAACGAGACTGGAGCTCTGGAAACACCATATATTTT. This chain uses TRBV7-9 with TRBJ1-3; D unresolved. The CDR3 is made up of 17 amino acids. Germline values: CDR1 SEHNR, CDR2 FQNEAQ (reference sequence). The whole variable domain, filled in from reference TRBV7-9 and TRBJ1-3, reads DTGVSQNPRHKITKRGQNVTFRCDPISEHNRLYWYRQTLGQGPEFLTYFQNEAQLEKSRLLSDRFSAERPKGSFSTLEIQRTEQGDSAMYLCASRLERDWSSGNTIYFGEGSWLTVV.

V gene TRBV29-1 combines with J gene TRBJ2-7; the match to TRBD1 covers 9 bases. This CDR3 spans 14 amino acids. CDR1 and CDR2 from the germline V gene are SQVTM and ANQGSEA. V shed 6 bases, J shed 6 bases, and the junction held 12 bases outside the gene matches. The CDR3 sequence is CSVKPTGGFIEQYF. The CDR3 bases are TGCAGCGTAAAACCGACAGGGGGGTTCATCGAGCAGTACTTC.

This clone showed up just a few times. V is TRBV6-1 and J is TRBJ1-4, with D hard to call. The CDR3 runs to 14 residues. Per the germline V gene, CDR1 is MNHNS and CDR2 is SASEGT. The germline V and J ends were trimmed by 5 bases and 1 base, with 8 bases remaining between them. CDR3 DNA sequence: TGTGCCAGCAGTCTTACAGTAACTAATGAAAAACTGTTTTTT. Translation: CASSLTVTNEKLFF.